This T cell receptor (beta chain) was found in a study of tumor-infiltrating lymphocytes in primary liver carcinoma. Findings and caveats of the study: Paired tumor-adjacent and tumor-blood samples overlapped less than tumor region pairs did.

The input was about 500 ng total RNA; TCR beta cDNA was made from it with a constant-region primer. Three rounds of nested multiplex PCR with slightly modified ARM-PCR produced TCR beta libraries. The first two PCR rounds used TRBV1-TRBV30 primers with a Cbeta primer, about 9 cycles each. TCRdb called the multiplex PCR reads again in MiXCR, with one record for every CDR3 protein. The repertoire holds roughly 120,000 distinct CDR3 sequences, around 60% seen once, with around 8.4% in the top ten. RNA and DNA were co-extracted from roughly 20-30 mg of unsorted bulk tissue. Each participant had primary liver carcinoma, and surgical resection was the treatment. Trimming removed 8 bases from V and 7 bases from J; junction bases left unmatched: 20. The CDR3 consists of 16 residues. Germline V gene lookup returns CDR1 SGHNT and CDR2 YYREEE (reference sequence). To note about this clonotype: Its target is unknown.

The sample comprised liver tumor tissue from sampling region 3. The subset was: tumor region T3, left-lateral pole. This chain joins TRBV5-4 and TRBJ2-5, with 7 positions matching TRBD1. This TCR was sampled from a woman aged 55-70 years with primary liver carcinoma and hepatitis B virus infection. The CDR3: CASSPGQTPSRGTQYF. The DNA of the CDR3 is TGTGCCAGTAGCCCGGGACAGACACCTTCAAGGGGGACCCAGTACTTC.